Sequencing of this TCR beta chain was carried out in a study of blood T cells in healthy people across ages (dated by TCRdb to 2014 to 2015). Concerning the study at large: In model experiments, roughly one uniquely barcoded TCR beta cDNA molecule per two T cells was captured by template switching. The donors were divided into four age groups: young (average 16 years), middle-aged (approximately 41), aged (approximately 64) and long-lived (approximately 74). Using the same blood draw, the study looked at two additional independent replicas of 1 million unique cDNA reads for two donors, one aged 18 to 30 and the other aged 80 or older. The study measured age-related changes in TCR beta repertoire diversity using deep sequencing normalized with unique cDNA molecular identifiers. The research as a whole found: Because profiling used bulk unsorted PBMCs, naive and antigen-experienced compartments could not be compared conclusively. A strong correlation was found between observed TCR beta diversity and the percentage of naive T cells measured by flow cytometry. Estimates of total diversity based on one million sequenced T cells were regarded as lower bounds and as underestimates. The long-lived group showed more naive CD4+ T cells, fewer expanded clones and increased TCR diversity than the aged group, suggesting age selection. As age increased, observed TCR beta diversity per million T cells dropped in a roughly linear way, and a significant reduction was already evident by age 40. Donor CMV infection status was unknown, potentially confounding age-related changes in expanded clonotypes.

According to the germline V gene, CDR1 reads MDHEN and CDR2 reads SYDVKM. The CDR3 numbers 17 residues from cysteine through phenylalanine. Of all the DNA, just the CDR3 is kept, 51 bases in frame from base 1. V is pared back by 3 bases and J by 1 base, with 13 bases lying between the germline termini. This clonotype appeared a few times. No cognate antigen has been identified for it. No base-level quality is on record; no much larger clone is a single base apart. Library method: 5' RACE. Sequenced using an Illumina HiSeq 2500. A second roughly 6 to 12 cycle PCR used a sample-barcoded 5' primer and a J-beta primer mix. Each TCR beta cDNA molecule received a unique molecular identifier from a template-switch 5' adaptor carrying 12 random nucleotides. Each sample yielded at least 3 million CDR3-containing paired-end reads. First-strand cDNA was synthesized from all RNA with the Mint cDNA synthesis kit, primed by a TRBC-specific oligonucleotide. Following uracil-DNA glycosylase treatment, a first 18-cycle PCR with universal primers M1SS and BC2_uni_R was performed on all cDNA. The paper's processing steps were these. Normalization of each sample was performed by random selection of 1 million high-quality reads, each carrying a distinct molecular identifier. Instead of being binned into consensus sequences, reads that shared molecular identifiers were thrown out. MiTCR, run with a Q25 quality threshold and the strictest error-elimination algorithm, handled CDR3 identification, clonotype clustering and error correction. A nonparametric unseen species model using Euler transformation provided a lower-bound estimate of total TCR beta diversity. TCRdb trimmed public reads at Q25 via fastp, called clones via MiXCR and kept in-frame beta chains. One record per CDR3 amino acid sequence lists the most common genes and DNA. The V and J calls and clone size come from TCRdb's table, not from the authors' own analysis. For this sample the table gives 750,000 to 950,000 distinct CDR3 sequences, of which approximately 32% were detected only once. The ten largest account for 10% to 13% of the sample.

The 40 or so donors, aged about 6 to 100 years, were systemically healthy Caucasian individuals from Russia. Each donor gave 8 to 10 milliliters of peripheral blood, drawn into EDTA-treated Vacutainer tubes. Ficoll-Paque density-gradient centrifugation was used to isolate PBMCs, with at least 6.5 million obtained per sample. Total RNA, at least 6 micrograms per sample, was extracted from PBMCs with Trizol reagent. The percentages of naive CD45RAhigh/CD27high T cells were determined by flow cytometry on a PBMC aliquot from every donor. These records were also assigned to another study, of T cells of mothers and their children. Drawing on the second study: The donors were nine systemically healthy Caucasian individuals, made up of three mothers and their six children. cDNA synthesis consumed the entire amount of extracted RNA, loaded at around 1.5 ug RNA in each 15 ul reaction. In the second PCR, the M1S primer added sample barcodes and 2-4 random nucleotides. Over 9 million TCR beta CDR3 reads came from each mother, compared with approximately 3.1 million reads from each child. Thymic selection shapes the output of TCR recombination in a similar way in related and unrelated pairs, and inherited differences have a minor effect. Normalized repertoire overlap was always slightly but never significantly higher in related than unrelated mother-child pairs. No persistent microchimeric T cell clones were detected, at a sensitivity of 80 to 100 clones per million clonotypes. To look for features that set related mother-child pairs apart from unrelated individuals, the researchers ran deep NGS to compare the TCR beta repertoires of mothers and children. On average, the children were approximately 11 +/- 4 years old, while the mothers were roughly 40 +/- 4 years old. After adapter ligation with NEBNext reagents, the libraries were sequenced on Illumina HiSeq 2000 with 100+100 nt paired-end reads. To prevent cross-contamination, the mother and child libraries were prepared a month apart and were sequenced in separate runs. For each donor, somewhere between about 500,000 and 2,300,000 distinct TCR beta clonotypes were identified. Naive TCR beta clonotypes were estimated from low-frequency clonotypes matched to each donor's FACS-determined naive share, without sorting.

The sequence came from a middle-aged woman in good health. The sequenced sample consisted of blood. This sequence uses TRBV28 and TRBJ2-6, with no confidently assigned D gene. The CDR3 region reads CASSFGSAGSGANVLTF. The DNA sequence is given as TGTGCCAGCAGTTTTGGGTCCGCCGGGTCTGGGGCCAACGTCCTGACTTTC.